One TCR beta chain is described in this entry. Authors' methods: Estimation of nucleated cell counts was performed using reference gene primer amplification. This table comes from immunoSEQ multiplex PCR, and its TCRdb copy is limited to in-frame clones, with some not included. The D gene and trimming were derived from the DNA, and the V and J assignments and clone size from that table. The table has a few hundred thousand clones, 87% seen once. This entry is derived from a study of blood T cell repertoires in COVID-19. Study as a whole: T cells, B-cell-depleted T cells, or PBMCs supplied cDNA or gDNA.

Trimming left V 2 bases short and J 7 bases short, with 8 bases between. This CDR3 spans 12 amino acids. Germline V lookup: CDR1 MNHEY, CDR2 SVGAGI. This TCR was recovered from a man younger than 30 with active or convalescent COVID-19. The sample was peripheral blood. This chain links TRBV6-5 with TRBJ1-2; possible D gene TRBD1, 6 bases. CDR3 protein: CASSYRGSGYTF. The CDR3 DNA is TGTGCCAGCAGTTACAGGGGGAGTGGCTACACCTTC.